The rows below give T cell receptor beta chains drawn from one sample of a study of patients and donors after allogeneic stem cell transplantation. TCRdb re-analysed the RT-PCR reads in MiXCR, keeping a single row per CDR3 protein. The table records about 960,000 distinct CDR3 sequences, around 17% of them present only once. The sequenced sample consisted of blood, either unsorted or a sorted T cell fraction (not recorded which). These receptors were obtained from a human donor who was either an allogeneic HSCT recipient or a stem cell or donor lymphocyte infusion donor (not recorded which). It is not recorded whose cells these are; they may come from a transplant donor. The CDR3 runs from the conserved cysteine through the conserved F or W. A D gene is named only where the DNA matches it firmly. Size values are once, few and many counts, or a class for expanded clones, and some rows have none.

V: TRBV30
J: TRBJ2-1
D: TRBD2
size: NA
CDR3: CAWTPSPRGRLDNEQFF
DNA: TGTGCCTGGACCCCCTCCCCTCGCGGGAGGCTCGACAATGAGCAGTTCTTC

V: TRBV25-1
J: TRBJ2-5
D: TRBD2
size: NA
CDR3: CASSEGVLAGRKYQETQYF
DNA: TGTGCCAGCAGTGAAGGAGTCTTAGCGGGCAGAAAATACCAAGAGACCCAGTACTTC

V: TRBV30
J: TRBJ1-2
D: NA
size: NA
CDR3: CAWSSGVGYTF
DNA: TGTGCCTGGAGTTCTGGGGTCGGCTACACCTTC

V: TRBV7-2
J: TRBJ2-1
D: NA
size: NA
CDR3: CASSSFGLGEQFF
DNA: TGTGCCAGCAGCTCATTCGGATTGGGTGAGCAGTTCTTC

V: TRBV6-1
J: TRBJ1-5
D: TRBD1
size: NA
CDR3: CASSGGTGGDQPQHF
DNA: TGTGCCAGCAGCGGAGGGACAGGGGGCGATCAGCCCCAGCATTTT

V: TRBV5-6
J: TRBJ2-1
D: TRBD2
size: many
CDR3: CASRLAGAYNEQFF
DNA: TGTGCCAGCAGACTAGCGGGAGCCTACAATGAGCAGTTCTTC

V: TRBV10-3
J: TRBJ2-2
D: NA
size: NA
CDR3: CAIRGLDTGELFF
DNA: TGTGCCATCAGGGGACTGGACACCGGGGAGCTGTTTTTT

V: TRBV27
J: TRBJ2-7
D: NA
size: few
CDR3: CASSRGEGDEQYF
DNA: TGTGCCAGCAGCCGGGGGGAGGGGGACGAGCAGTACTTC

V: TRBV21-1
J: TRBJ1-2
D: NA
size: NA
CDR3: CASSIYGYRWGNYGYTF
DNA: TGTGCCAGCAGCATATACGGTTATAGATGGGGGAACTATGGCTACACCTTC

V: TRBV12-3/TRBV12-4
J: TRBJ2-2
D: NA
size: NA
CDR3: CASSLIDTGELFF
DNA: TGTGCCAGCAGTTTAATAGACACCGGGGAGCTGTTTTTT

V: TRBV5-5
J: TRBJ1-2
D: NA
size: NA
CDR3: CASSLTGTTYYGYTF
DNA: TGTGCCAGCAGTTTAACCGGGACAACCTACTATGGCTACACCTTC

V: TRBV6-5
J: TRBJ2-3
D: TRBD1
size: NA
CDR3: CASSSWTGTDTQYF
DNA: TGTGCCAGCAGTTCCTGGACAGGGACAGATACGCAGTATTTT

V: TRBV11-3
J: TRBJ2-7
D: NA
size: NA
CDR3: CASSFGGEHSDEQYF
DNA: TGTGCCAGCAGCTTCGGGGGAGAGCACAGCGACGAGCAGTACTTC

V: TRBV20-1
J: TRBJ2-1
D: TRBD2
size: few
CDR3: CSAREGTRAPDEQFF
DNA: TGCAGTGCTAGAGAAGGGACTAGGGCCCCCGATGAGCAGTTCTTC

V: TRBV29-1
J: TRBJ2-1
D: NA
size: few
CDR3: CSVEVTGIGNEQFF
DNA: TGCAGCGTTGAAGTTACAGGGATCGGCAATGAGCAGTTCTTC